The 32 T cell receptor beta chains presented below share a single source sample, sequenced in a study of long-term antiretroviral therapy in people with HIV. Version v3.0 of the immunoSEQ assay was performed at survey level. Method: immunoSEQ multiplex PCR; TCRdb's copy keeps in-frame clones and lacks some. Here the sample spans about 16,000 clones, 70% to 85% being singletons. The input for sequencing was unsorted PBMCs, taken 2.1 years after starting antiretroviral therapy. These receptor sequences come from a man aged 35-49 years with HIV.

The chain joins TRBV15 to TRBJ1-1; D ambiguous. The length of the CDR3 is 18 residues. The V end was cut by 0 bases, the J end by 6 bases, with 23 bases between. Germline assignment: CDR1 LNHNV and CDR2 YYDKDF (reference sequence). In DNA, the CDR3 is TGTGCCACCAGCAGAGATGTTGTCGAGATCGGAGGACGCTCTGAAGCTTTCTTT. It codes for CATSRDVVEIGGRSEAFF.

This clone was observed a few times. The junction and the germline gene differ at one end; a read error may be behind it. V is TRBV9 and J is TRBJ1-2; D gene uncertain. The CDR3 length is 15 residues. Germline V lookup: CDR1 SGDLS, CDR2 YYNGEE. DNA for the CDR3: TGTGCCAGCAGCGTAGCCGCGACCGATTCCTATAGCTACACCTTC. Amino acid sequence: CASSVAATDSYSYTF.

The rearrangement joins TRBV6-1 to TRBJ1-5; D is possibly TRBD1 (6 bases). Germline V gene sequence: CDR1 MNHNS, CDR2 SASEGT. This CDR3 contains 15 residues. The V end lost 5 bases, the J end lost 0 bases, and 11 bases lay between the germline ends. In nucleotides, the CDR3 is TGTGCCAGCAGTCCGGGACACTATAGCAATCAGCCCCAGCATTTT. This gives the protein CASSPGHYSNQPQHF.

V and J are TRBV19 and TRBJ1-4; 9 bases line up with TRBD1. The germline CDR1 and CDR2 sequences are LNHDA and SQIVND (reference sequence). The CDR3 spans 15 residues. J lost 7 bases, V lost 1 base, and 4 bases had no gene match. The CDR3 is CASSIGGQGGEKLFF. In DNA, the CDR3 is TGTGCCAGTAGTATAGGGGGACAGGGCGGTGAAAAACTGTTTTTT.

The chain is built from TRBV11-2 and TRBJ1-1, with D possibly matching TRBD1 (5 bases). Germline CDR1 is SGHAT and CDR2 is FQNNGV. The germline V and J ends were trimmed by 4 bases and 1 base, with 22 bases remaining between them. The CDR3 consists of 18 residues. Here the CDR3 reads CASSSSLSITGTNTEAFF. DNA of the CDR3: TGTGCCAGCAGCTCCTCACTGTCCATCACGGGGACGAACACTGAAGCTTTCTTT.

The genes are TRBV13 and TRBJ2-6; D might be TRBD2 (5 bases). The CDR3 covers 16 residues. The germline V and J ends were trimmed by 5 bases and 0 bases, with 11 bases remaining between them. Germline assignment: CDR1 PRHDT and CDR2 FYEKMQ (reference sequence). The CDR3 region has the DNA TGTGCCAGCAGCCCGGCGGGCGGCTCTGGGGCCAACGTCCTGACTTTC. Its protein is CASSPAGGSGANVLTF.

This clone was detected only once. The chain joins TRBV10-3 to TRBJ2-3; 8 bases agree with TRBD1. CDR3 length: 14 amino acids. V lost 4 bases to trimming and J lost 2 bases; unmatched junction nucleotides: 2. CDR1 and CDR2 from the germline V gene are ENHRY and SYGVKD. The CDR3 sequence: CAISGQGSTDTQYF. The CDR3 DNA sequence: TGTGCCATCAGTGGACAGGGGTCCACAGATACGCAGTATTTT.

This clone was recorded a few times. No DNA is shown, since the ends of the CDR3 on it are uncertain; the CDR3 is the one TCRdb lists. This chain joins TRBV27 and TRBJ1-5. The CDR3 adds up to 13 amino acids, both ends counted. Germline V gives CDR1 MNHEY, CDR2 SMNVEV (reference sequence). The CDR3 protein is CASSFGSGQPQHF.

In its sample, this clone was seen a few times. The chain combines TRBV19 with TRBJ1-2, with a weak D call TRBD1 (6 bases). Per the germline V gene, CDR1 is LNHDA and CDR2 is SQIVND (reference sequence). V was cut by 1 base and J by 6 bases, with 21 bases left in between. The CDR3 covers 17 residues. This CDR3 reads CASSIVLGAESWNGYTF. The CDR3 DNA sequence: TGTGCCAGTAGTATAGTTCTGGGGGCGGAATCATGGAATGGCTACACCTTC.

The V and J genes are TRBV10-1 and TRBJ2-5; 11 nucleotides line up with TRBD1. CDR3 length: 15 residues. Trimming removed 3 bases from V and 5 bases from J; junction bases left unmatched: 5. In germline, CDR1 is WNHNN, CDR2 SYGVQD (reference sequence). In nucleotides, the CDR3 is TGCGCCAGCAGTGACAGGACAGGGGGCAGGGAGACCCAGTACTTC. Amino acids: CASSDRTGGRETQYF.

As DNA, the CDR3 is TGTGCCAGCAGCTTAGATTTGGGCCTAAACACTGAAGCTTTCTTT. It yields the protein CASSLDLGLNTEAFF. This chain uses TRBV11-2 with TRBJ1-1, with D unresolved. V was shortened by 0 bases and J by 2 bases, with 10 bases between the two germline ends. The germline V gene encodes CDR1 SGHAT and CDR2 FQNNGV. The CDR3 consists of 15 residues.

The rearrangement links TRBV5-4 to TRBJ1-2, with D maybe TRBD1 (5 bases). From germline, CDR1 is SGHNT and CDR2 YYREEE (reference sequence). The CDR3 covers 15 residues. V was pared by 0 bases and J by 2 bases, with 11 bases between. The CDR3 coding sequence is TGTGCCAGCAGCTTGGGCCGAACAGGAAACTATGGCTACACCTTC. It codes for CASSLGRTGNYGYTF.

A single count supports this clone. V and J are TRBV6-6 and TRBJ1-5; the D gene is possibly TRBD1 (6 bases). The V gene's germline CDR1 is MNHNY and CDR2 SVGAGI (reference sequence). Trimming removed 5 bases from V and 5 bases from J, with 10 bases in between. The CDR3 is made up of 13 amino acids. CDR3 sequence: CASSTNRDQPQHF. CDR3 sequence (DNA): TGTGCCAGCAGTACCAACAGGGATCAGCCCCAGCATTTT.

The chain carries TRBV6-6 and TRBJ1-2; TRBD1 agrees at 7 bases. The germline V gene has CDR1 MNHNY and CDR2 SVGAGI (reference sequence). The CDR3 has 16 residues. The V segment lost 0 bases and the J segment 2 bases; nucleotides outside the gene matches: 6. CDR3 sequence reads: CASSYSTGVGNYGYTF. The CDR3 DNA sequence: TGTGCCAGCAGTTACTCCACAGGGGTAGGGAACTATGGCTACACCTTC.

V gene TRBV5-6 combines with J gene TRBJ2-7, with 11 nucleotides matching TRBD2. CDR1 is SGHDT, CDR2 YYEEEE, per germline. V lost 4 bases to trimming and J lost 4 bases; unmatched junction nucleotides: 13. CDR3 length equals 17 residues. The CDR3 region is CASSTPAAGLAGYEQYF. In DNA, the CDR3 is TGTGCCAGCAGCACCCCGGCAGCCGGACTAGCGGGTTACGAGCAGTACTTC.

The J gene is TRBJ2-1, the V gene TRBV19; D is possibly TRBD1 or TRBD2 (5 bases each). The germline V gene has CDR1 LNHDA and CDR2 SQIVND (reference sequence). The V end was cut by 9 bases, the J end by 5 bases, with 20 bases between. The CDR3 runs 15 residues. In DNA form, the CDR3 reads TGTGCCAGCTCTATAGAGGGGTCAGGAAACAATGAGCAGTTCTTC. This translates into CASSIEGSGNNEQFF.

The CDR3: CASSFSATGQGATGELFF. The CDR3 DNA is TGTGCCAGCAGTTTTTCCGCAACGGGACAGGGAGCCACCGGGGAGCTGTTTTTT. The chain joins TRBV2 to TRBJ2-2, with TRBD1 identical over 9 bases. This CDR3 region has 18 residues. Germline loops: CDR1 SNHLY, CDR2 FYNNEI. The ends lost 5 bases at V and 4 bases at J; junction bases unmatched: 14.

The rearrangement uses TRBV5-3 and TRBJ1-1; a weak D match, TRBD1 (6 bases). TRBV5-3 belongs to the ORF category, with a function that is uncertain. The V end lost 4 bases, the J end lost 5 bases, and 15 bases lay between the germline ends. The CDR3 has 14 amino acids. This chain's CDR3 is CARSGKLGGTEAFF. The CDR3 region has the DNA TGTGCCAGAAGCGGCAAATTAGGGGGTACTGAAGCTTTCTTT.

The chain joins TRBV27 to TRBJ1-2; the D gene is possibly TRBD1 (5 bases). The germline V gene encodes CDR1 MNHEY and CDR2 SMNVEV (reference sequence). Trimming removed 6 bases at V and 7 bases at J, with 15 bases between. The CDR3 sequence is 13 residues long. CDR3: CASSRGSSGGYTF. Written as DNA, the CDR3 is TGTGCCAGCAGCCGGGGCTCCAGCGGTGGCTACACCTTC.

The gene calls are TRBV10-2 and TRBJ2-6; D remains ambiguous. V was trimmed by 5 bases and J by 0 bases, leaving 8 bases between them. Germline loops: CDR1 WSHSY, CDR2 SAAADI. CDR3 length: 15 residues. The CDR3 DNA sequence: TGCGCCAGCAGTCCTATCTACTCTGGGGCCAACGTCCTGACTTTC. Its translation: CASSPIYSGANVLTF.

This chain uses TRBV5-1 with TRBJ1-1, with 10 bases that match TRBD1. The CDR3 is 14 amino acids. In germline, CDR1 is SGHRS, CDR2 YFSETQ. The J segment lost 5 bases and the V segment lost 4 bases, leaving 5 bases of the junction unmatched. The CDR3 region has the DNA TGCGCCAGCAGCGGCGGGACAGGGGAAACTGAAGCTTTCTTT. This translates into CASSGGTGETEAFF. The whole variable domain, remainder taken from reference TRBV5-1 and TRBJ1-1, is KAGVTQTPRYLIKTRGQQVTLSCSPISGHRSVSWYQQTPGQGLQFLFEYFSETQRNKGNFPGRFSGRQFSNSRSEMNVSTLELGDSALYLCASSGGTGETEAFFGQGTRLTVV.

The chain employs TRBV7-6 and TRBJ2-7; TRBD2 matches at 15 bases. Germline trimming cut 3 bases from V and 6 bases from J; bases unmatched to any gene: 6. Germline V CDR1 and CDR2: SGHVS, FNYEAQ. The CDR3 consists of 16 residues. CDR3 sequence: CASSFGLAGGPAEQYF. For the CDR3, the DNA is TGTGCCAGCAGCTTCGGACTAGCGGGGGGGCCCGCCGAGCAGTACTTC.

A single count supports this clone. The chain combines TRBV30 with TRBJ2-7; D is perhaps TRBD2 (6 bases). The CDR3 loop spans 12 amino acids. CDR1 and CDR2 (germline): GTSNPN, SVGIG (reference sequence). Trimming removed 2 bases from V and 4 bases from J, with 9 bases in between. CDR3 DNA sequence: TGTGCCTGGAGTCCCGGGGGTTACGAGCAGTACTTC. It yields the protein CAWSPGGYEQYF.

The rearrangement uses TRBV14 and TRBJ2-1; D remains ambiguous. Germline loops: CDR1 SGHDN, CDR2 FVKESK. Trimming removed 0 bases at V and 8 bases at J, with 17 bases between. The CDR3 extends over 16 amino acids. CDR3 in DNA: TGTGCCAGCAGCCAAGATTCGGCATTGCTTGGGGATGAGCAGTTCTTC. Translation: CASSQDSALLGDEQFF. Full variable domain (remainder filled in from reference TRBV14 and TRBJ2-1): EAGVTQFPSHSVIEKGQTVTLRCDPISGHDNLYWYRRVMGKEIKFLLHFVKESKQDESGMPNNRFLAERTGGTYSTLKVQPAELEDSGVYFCASSQDSALLGDEQFFGPGTRLTVL.

The gene calls are TRBV5-1 and TRBJ1-1; D remains ambiguous. Germline lookup yields CDR1 SGHRS and CDR2 YFSETQ. The germline V and J ends were trimmed by 4 bases and 1 base, with 5 bases remaining between them. The CDR3 extends over 12 amino acids. Written as DNA, the CDR3 is TGCGCCAGCAGCCTGGCGAACACTGAAGCTTTCTTT. It codes for CASSLANTEAFF.

This chain links TRBV19 with TRBJ1-1, with D unresolved. CDR1 is LNHDA, CDR2 SQIVND, per germline (reference sequence). The CDR3 has 12 amino acids. V lost 1 base and J 8 bases, leaving 8 bases between the germline ends. The DNA for the CDR3 is TGTGCCAGTAGTATAGGCCCCCGGGAAGCTTTCTTT. Encoded protein: CASSIGPREAFF. The full variable domain, rest sourced from reference TRBV19 and TRBJ1-1, is DGGITQSPKYLFRKEGQNVTLSCEQNLNHDAMYWYRQDPGQGLRLIYYSQIVNDFQKGDIAEGYSVSREKKESFPLTVTSAQKNPTAFYLCASSIGPREAFFGQGTRLTVV.

This chain connects TRBV9 to TRBJ2-1; 8 bases are a match to TRBD1. The CDR3 is 15 residues long. Germline CDR1 and CDR2: SGDLS and YYNGEE. Germline trimming cut 3 bases from V and 7 bases from J; bases unmatched to any gene: 9. In DNA, the CDR3 is TGTGCCAGCAGCGCCCGACAGGGGTCGGGGAATGAGCAGTTCTTC. Residues: CASSARQGSGNEQFF.

The chain combines TRBV18 with TRBJ2-5; 9 bases line up with TRBD2. CDR3 length: 17 residues. V shed 0 bases, J shed 3 bases, and the junction held 8 bases outside the gene matches. CDR1 is KGHSH and CDR2 is LQKENI in the germline V gene. CDR3 DNA sequence: TGTGCCAGCTCACCACCGCCCGGGGCTAGCGGGGAAGAGACCCAGTACTTC. Protein sequence: CASSPPPGASGEETQYF.

As DNA, the CDR3 is TGTGCCAGTACCAAGACAGGGGGTAATTCACCCCTCCACTTT. Translated, it gives CASTKTGGNSPLHF. The J gene is TRBJ1-6, the V gene TRBV19, with TRBD1 matching 9 bases. V dropped 7 bases and J dropped 6; count of bases not matched to a gene: 4. There are 14 residues in the CDR3. Germline lookup yields CDR1 LNHDA and CDR2 SQIVND (reference sequence).

Only a few counts were recorded for this clone. The V and J genes are TRBV28 and TRBJ1-3; TRBD1 might be the D (6 bases). In germline, CDR1 is MDHEN, CDR2 SYDVKM. The CDR3 has 16 residues. Trimming cost V 3 bases and J 3 bases, with 15 bases left between them. The CDR3 bases are TGTGCCAGCAGTTTGGAAGACAGGCTGGATGGAAACACCATATATTTT. It encodes CASSLEDRLDGNTIYF.

The CDR3 bases are TGCGCCAGCAGCTTCGAGCCCAGCAATCAGCCCCAGCATTTT. Its translation: CASSFEPSNQPQHF. The chain is built from TRBV5-1 and TRBJ1-5; no clear D. The V end lost 2 bases, the J end lost 1 base, and 7 bases lay between the germline ends. Germline loops: CDR1 SGHRS, CDR2 YFSETQ. CDR3 length: 14 amino acids. Full variable domain (rest looked up from reference TRBV5-1 and TRBJ1-5): KAGVTQTPRYLIKTRGQQVTLSCSPISGHRSVSWYQQTPGQGLQFLFEYFSETQRNKGNFPGRFSGRQFSNSRSEMNVSTLELGDSALYLCASSFEPSNQPQHFGDGTRLSIL.

The rearrangement joins TRBV30 to TRBJ1-4; possibly TRBD1 for D (6 bases). V lost 3 bases, J lost 7 bases, and 15 bases lay in between. The germline CDR1 and CDR2 sequences are GTSNPN and SVGIG (reference sequence). The CDR3 is made up of 14 amino acids. As DNA, the CDR3 is TGTGCCTGGAGCCCCGGAGGGGGGGGTGAAAAACTGTTTTTT. Amino acids: CAWSPGGGGEKLFF.